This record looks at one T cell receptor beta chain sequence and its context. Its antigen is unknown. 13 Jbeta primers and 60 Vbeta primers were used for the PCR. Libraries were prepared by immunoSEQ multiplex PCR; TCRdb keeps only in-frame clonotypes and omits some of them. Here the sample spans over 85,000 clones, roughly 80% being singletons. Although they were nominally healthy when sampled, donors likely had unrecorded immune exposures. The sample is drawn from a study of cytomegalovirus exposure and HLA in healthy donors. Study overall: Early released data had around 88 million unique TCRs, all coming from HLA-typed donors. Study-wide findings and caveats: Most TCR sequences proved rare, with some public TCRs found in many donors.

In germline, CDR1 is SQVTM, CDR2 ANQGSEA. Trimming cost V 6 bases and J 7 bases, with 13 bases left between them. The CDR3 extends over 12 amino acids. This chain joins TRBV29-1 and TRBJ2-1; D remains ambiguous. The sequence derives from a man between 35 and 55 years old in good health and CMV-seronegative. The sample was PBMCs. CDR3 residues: CSVQLSHNEQFF. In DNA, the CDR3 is TGCAGCGTCCAGTTATCCCATAATGAGCAGTTCTTC.